What follows are 15 T cell receptor beta chains derived from one specimen sequenced in a study of blood T cell repertoires in COVID-19. TCRdb's copy holds only in-frame clones and misses some; the assay was immunoSEQ multiplex PCR. The sample lists 130,000 to 150,000 clones; 80% to 90% were seen once. The specimen was peripheral blood. The receptors stem from a woman between 55 and 75 years old with COVID-19, enrolled during active disease.

The rearrangement links TRBV10-2 to TRBJ2-7; 8 positions agree with TRBD1. V dropped 8 bases and J dropped 1; count of bases not matched to a gene: 7. The germline gives CDR1 WSHSY, CDR2 SAAADI. The CDR3 covers 14 residues. The DNA for the CDR3 is TGCGCCAGCCGACAGGGGCGCTTTTCCTACGAGCAGTACTTC. Protein: CASRQGRFSYEQYF.

The rearrangement uses TRBV27 and TRBJ1-3, with TRBD1 matching 7 bases. The CDR3 consists of 17 residues. V lost 3 bases to trimming and J lost 0 bases; unmatched junction nucleotides: 8. Germline V lookup: CDR1 MNHEY, CDR2 SMNVEV (reference sequence). This CDR3 reads CASSFRDRDLSGNTIYF. The DNA for the CDR3 is TGTGCCAGCAGTTTCCGGGACAGAGATCTCTCTGGAAACACCATATATTTT.

Only one count was recorded for this clone. This chain links TRBV29-1 with TRBJ2-7, with D uncertain. The CDR3 is made up of 12 amino acids. Germline CDR1 reads SQVTM; CDR2 reads ANQGSEA. Trimming took off 7 bases at V and 3 bases at J, with 13 bases between the two ends. This CDR3 is CSETRINYEQYF. In DNA, the CDR3 is TGCAGCGAGACAAGGATTAACTACGAGCAGTACTTC.

The V gene is TRBV5-1, the J gene TRBJ2-7; D perhaps matches TRBD1 (5 bases). The germline V and J ends were trimmed by 4 bases and 4 bases, with 12 bases remaining between them. CDR3 length: 13 residues. The V gene's germline CDR1 is SGHRS and CDR2 YFSETQ. The CDR3 DNA follows: TGCGCCAGCAGCGGGGCCCTTATTTACGAGCAGTACTTC. Its protein product is CASSGALIYEQYF.

This clone appeared a single time. This chain links TRBV6-5 with TRBJ2-7; 7 positions match TRBD1. J was trimmed by 2 bases and V by 0 bases; bases with no gene match: 4. Germline values: CDR1 MNHEY, CDR2 SVGAGI. CDR3 length: 15 amino acids. The CDR3 is CASSYSTGTPYEQYF. In DNA, the CDR3 is TGTGCCAGCAGTTACTCGACAGGGACCCCCTACGAGCAGTACTTC.

The rearrangement uses TRBV6-2 or TRBV6-3 and TRBJ2-2, with 9 positions matching TRBD1. This CDR3 spans 16 amino acids. Germline V gene lookup returns CDR1 MNHEY and CDR2 SVGEGT. V shed 2 bases, J shed 6 bases, and the junction held 7 bases outside the gene matches. The CDR3 nucleotides are TGTGCCAGCAGTTACCGCCGGGACAGGGAGGCCGGGGAGCTGTTTTTT. Translation: CASSYRRDREAGELFF.

The chain is built from TRBV19 and TRBJ2-3; 10 nucleotides match TRBD1. The CDR3 has 16 amino acids. CDR1 is LNHDA and CDR2 is SQIVND in the germline V gene (reference sequence). Trimming removed 4 bases from V and 3 bases from J; junction bases left unmatched: 7. The CDR3 nucleotides read TGTGCCAGTAGTACACGCGGACAGGGGGGAACAGATACGCAGTATTTT. Protein product: CASSTRGQGGTDTQYF.

The V and J genes are TRBV6-5 and TRBJ2-5; the match to TRBD1 covers 8 bases. The trim removed 2 bases at V and 5 bases at J, leaving 10 bases unmatched. Germline-derived CDR1 and CDR2 are MNHEY and SVGAGI. The CDR3 has 16 amino acids. The DNA of the CDR3 is TGTGCCAGCAGTTACCTGGCAGGGGGCGGCAGGGAGACCCAGTACTTC. Its protein product is CASSYLAGGGRETQYF.

V gene TRBV5-4 combines with J gene TRBJ1-6, with D uncertain. Germline V gene data show CDR1 as SGHNT and CDR2 as YYREEE (reference sequence). This CDR3 is 13 amino acids long. V was shortened by 4 bases and J by 13 bases, with 15 bases between the two germline ends. The CDR3 sequence: CASSGVRGGPLHF. The CDR3 DNA follows: TGTGCCAGCAGCGGGGTCCGAGGCGGGCCCCTCCACTTT.

The sample holds a few counts of this clone. This chain links TRBV5-1 with TRBJ2-5; D perhaps matches TRBD1 (5 bases). Deletions cut 0 bases from V and 5 bases from J, with 5 bases between. CDR3 length: 12 residues. CDR1 and CDR2 from the germline V gene are SGHRS and YFSETQ. In DNA, the CDR3 is TGCGCCAGCAGCTTGGAGGGGGAGACCCAGTACTTC. Translated, it gives CASSLEGETQYF.

This chain joins TRBV4-1 and TRBJ2-3; TRBD2 agrees at 13 bases. The CDR3 extends over 17 amino acids. Trimming took 1 base from V and 5 from J; bases not matched to a gene: 6. CDR1 and CDR2 (germline): MGHRA, YSYEKL. For the CDR3, the DNA is TGCGCCAGCAGCCAAGCACTAGCGGGGGGGCCAATAGATACGCAGTATTTT. This codes for CASSQALAGGPIDTQYF.

This chain joins TRBV27 and TRBJ2-3, with 7 bases identical to TRBD2. Losses at the gene ends were 5 bases for V and 2 bases for J; bases not matched to a gene: 13. The CDR3 sequence is 17 residues long. The germline V gene encodes CDR1 MNHEY and CDR2 SMNVEV (reference sequence). The CDR3 sequence: CASSPKGLAEFTDTQYF. CDR3 in DNA: TGTGCCAGCAGTCCCAAGGGTCTAGCGGAGTTCACAGATACGCAGTATTTT.

This clone was observed many times. The rearrangement links TRBV10-3 to TRBJ2-7; 8 bases align to TRBD2. J lost 1 base, V lost 6 bases, and 5 bases had no gene match. Germline V gene data show CDR1 as ENHRY and CDR2 as SYGVKD. The CDR3 has 14 amino acids. The CDR3 DNA is TGTGCCATCAGCCCCCCGGGGGGGTCCTACGAGCAGTACTTC. Translation: CAISPPGGSYEQYF.

CDR3 sequence: CASSYGQSYEQYF. The DNA for the CDR3 is TGTGCCAGCAGTTATGGACAGTCCTACGAGCAGTACTTC. J is TRBJ2-7 and V is TRBV27, with TRBD1 as a possible D gene (6 bases). There are 13 residues in the CDR3. V gave up 4 bases and J gave up 1 base, with 8 bases separating them. In germline, CDR1 is MNHEY, CDR2 SMNVEV (reference sequence).

CDR3 nucleotide sequence: TGTGCCAGCAAGGCAGGGCAGGCCGAGCAGTACTTC. Its translation: CASKAGQAEQYF. The chain joins TRBV6-6 to TRBJ2-7, with D possibly TRBD1 on 5 matching bases. This CDR3 has 12 residues. In germline, CDR1 is MNHNY, CDR2 SVGAGI (reference sequence). Deletions cut 7 bases from V and 6 bases from J, with 13 bases between.